These 5 T cell receptor beta chains originate from one sample sequenced in a study of CD8 T cells in Susac syndrome. An input of about 0.45 to 1 ug of RNA was subjected to reverse transcription using random hexamers. A single record per CDR3 protein comes from TCRdb applying MiXCR to the immunoSEQ multiplex PCR reads. The sample lists about 110,000 distinct CDR3 sequences; approximately 93% were seen once. Sequencing was carried out using CD8+ T cells from PBMCs. These receptors all come from a human donor with Susac syndrome.

The chain recombines TRBV7-8 with TRBJ1-2, with D possibly matching TRBD1 (5 bases). In germline, CDR1 is SGHVS, CDR2 FQNEAQ. V was shortened by 0 bases and J by 4 bases, with 15 bases between the two germline ends. The CDR3 consists of 16 residues. The CDR3 spells CASSLARGGEAYGYTF. The CDR3 DNA reads as TGTGCCAGCAGCTTAGCGCGGGGGGGTGAGGCCTATGGCTACACCTTC.

V usage is TRBV9 and J usage is TRBJ1-6, with D possibly TRBD1 on 6 matching bases. Germline-derived CDR1 and CDR2 are SGDLS and YYNGEE. The CDR3 runs 16 residues. Between the trimmed V and J ends, which lost 2 bases and 5 bases, there was a span of 14 bases. In DNA form, the CDR3 reads TGTGCCAGCAGCGTCACAGGGTTCGCAGATAATTCACCCCTCCACTTT. This gives the protein CASSVTGFADNSPLHF.

The chain links TRBV9 to TRBJ1-1; 8 bases align to TRBD1. CDR3 length: 14 amino acids. Germline lookup yields CDR1 SGDLS and CDR2 YYNGEE. Trimming cost V 3 bases and J 1 base; bases outside gene matches: 2. CDR3 amino acids: CASSGTGRNTEAFF. The CDR3, as DNA: TGTGCCAGCAGCGGGACAGGGAGGAACACTGAAGCTTTCTTT.

J is TRBJ1-5 and V is TRBV12-3 or TRBV12-4, with unresolved D. The V gene lost 2 bases and the J gene lost 8 bases, with 10 bases spanning the gap. The CDR3 totals 13 residues. CDR3 sequence: CASSLSPREPQHF. The CDR3 bases are TGTGCCAGCAGTTTAAGTCCACGGGAGCCCCAGCATTTT.

The rearrangement joins TRBV25-1 to TRBJ2-3; D gene unclear. This CDR3 is built from 15 residues. Trimming removed 1 base at V and 0 bases at J, with 8 bases between. The V gene's germline CDR1 is MGHDK and CDR2 SYGVNS. CDR3 sequence: CASSEWVASTDTQYF. CDR3 DNA sequence: TGTGCCAGCAGTGAATGGGTAGCTAGCACAGATACGCAGTATTTT.